These 24 T cell receptor beta chains were sequenced from one sample in a study of T-cell reconstitution after alpha-beta-depleted transplantation in children. Unique molecular identifiers were built into the TCRbeta library. TCRdb reprocessed the PCR reads with MiXCR, giving one entry per CDR3 protein. The repertoire holds about 540,000 distinct CDR3 sequences, with approximately 20% as singletons. The starting material was PBMCs from the stem cell graft donor, obtained from the stem cell graft. These receptors were collected from a human donor who donated a stem cell graft to a child with acute lymphoblastic leukemia.

The chain couples TRBV12-3 or TRBV12-4 to TRBJ2-2; 12 bases agree with TRBD2. J gave up 8 bases and V 1 base, and 5 bases lay outside the gene matches. CDR3 length equals 16 residues. CDR3 nucleotide sequence: TGTGCCAGCAGTTTAGTGACTAGCGGGAGTAGGGGGGAGCTGTTTTTT. Translated: CASSLVTSGSRGELFF.

This clonotype was observed a few times. The chain links TRBV5-6 to TRBJ1-1, with 7 nucleotides matching TRBD1. The V and J ends lost 4 bases and 1 base, in that order; junction bases with no gene match: 7. The CDR3 covers 15 residues. Germline loops: CDR1 SGHDT, CDR2 YYEEEE. The CDR3 sequence: CASSPARGPNTEAFF. CDR3 nucleotide sequence: TGTGCCAGCAGCCCCGCTAGGGGGCCGAACACTGAAGCTTTCTTT.

This clonotype appeared once. This chain joins TRBV5-1 and TRBJ2-1, with D perhaps assigned TRBD1 or TRBD2 (8 bases each). The CDR3 totals 15 residues. CDR1 is SGHRS and CDR2 is YFSETQ in the germline V gene. The V end was cut by 0 bases, the J end by 8 bases, with 15 bases between. CDR3 residues: CASSLVAGGQDEQFF. For the CDR3, the DNA is TGCGCCAGCAGCTTGGTGGCGGGGGGACAGGATGAGCAGTTCTTC.

The chain joins TRBV20-1 to TRBJ2-3, with D unresolved. V gave up 3 bases and J gave up 0 bases, with 4 bases separating them. This CDR3 is 12 amino acids long. Germline V gene data show CDR1 as DFQATT and CDR2 as SNEGSKA (reference sequence). The CDR3 DNA reads as TGCAGTGCTAGCGATAGCACAGATACGCAGTATTTT. Its translation: CSASDSTDTQYF.

This clonotype was seen more than once but under ten times. This sequence joins TRBV11-3 and TRBJ2-2; 10 bases are a match to TRBD1. The V segment lost 3 bases and the J segment 5 bases; nucleotides outside the gene matches: 3. Germline-derived CDR1 and CDR2 are SGHNT and YENEEA. This CDR3 region has 15 residues. CDR3 bases: TGTGCCAGCAGCTTTCGACAGGGGGCTACCGGGGAGCTGTTTTTT. Encoded protein: CASSFRQGATGELFF.

This clonotype has more than one count but fewer than ten. This chain connects TRBV5-1 to TRBJ1-5; D perhaps matches TRBD1 (6 bases). In germline, CDR1 is SGHRS, CDR2 YFSETQ. This CDR3 has 13 amino acids. Trimming removed 4 bases from V and 4 bases from J, with 9 bases in between. The CDR3 DNA is TGCGCCAGCAGCAGGGGGTGGAATCAGCCCCAGCATTTT. It is translated as CASSRGWNQPQHF. The variable domain in full, with the rest retrieved from reference TRBV5-1 and TRBJ1-5, is KAGVTQTPRYLIKTRGQQVTLSCSPISGHRSVSWYQQTPGQGLQFLFEYFSETQRNKGNFPGRFSGRQFSNSRSEMNVSTLELGDSALYLCASSRGWNQPQHFGDGTRLSIL.

This clonotype was seen many times. The chain couples TRBV12-3 or TRBV12-4 to TRBJ2-6, with D tentatively TRBD1 (5 bases). V was clipped by 4 bases and J by 2 bases, with 9 bases between them. The CDR3 has 15 residues. The DNA of the CDR3 is TGTGCCAGCAGTTATGTAGGGGCTGGGGCCAACGTCCTGACTTTC. This encodes CASSYVGAGANVLTF.

This clonotype turned up a few times. This chain joins TRBV9 and TRBJ2-7, with D perhaps TRBD1 (7 bases). The CDR3 is 15 amino acids. V lost 0 bases and J 4 bases, leaving 14 bases between the germline ends. Germline CDR1 SGDLS, CDR2 YYNGEE. The CDR3 coding sequence is TGTGCCAGCAGCGTAGGTCAGGGGGGAATATACGAGCAGTACTTC. The encoded protein is CASSVGQGGIYEQYF.

This clonotype was found a few times. The chain joins TRBV25-1 to TRBJ1-2; D uncertain. CDR3 length: 17 residues. Germline V gives CDR1 MGHDK, CDR2 SYGVNS. V dropped 1 base and J dropped 1 base, with 16 bases sitting between them. The CDR3 DNA is TGTGCCAGCAGTGAATCGGGATATTGGGGAGATAACTATGGCTACACCTTC. Its translation: CASSESGYWGDNYGYTF.

V and J are TRBV20-1 and TRBJ1-2; D is unresolved. The germline V and J ends were trimmed by 2 bases and 2 bases, with 9 bases remaining between them. The CDR3 spans 13 residues. Germline CDR1 is DFQATT and CDR2 is SNEGSKA (reference sequence). In DNA, the CDR3 is TGCAGTGCTAGACAGTTGCTCAACTATGGCTACACCTTC. This codes for CSARQLLNYGYTF.

This clonotype has only a few counts. A read error may produce the germline difference seen at one junction end. V is TRBV6-1 and J is TRBJ2-7; maybe TRBD1 (6 bases). The CDR3 has 9 amino acids. Germline V lookup: CDR1 MNHNS, CDR2 SASEGT. The CDR3: CASRPQGIF. The CDR3 coding sequence is TGTGCCAGCAGACCTCAGGGGATCTTC.

This clonotype was counted at least ten times. As DNA, the CDR3 is TGTGCCAGCAGCGAGGGGGGACAGCCCCAGCATTTT. As protein: CASSEGGQPQHF. The chain combines TRBV9 with TRBJ1-5; D is possibly TRBD1 (6 bases). This CDR3 contains 12 residues. The germline V gene encodes CDR1 SGDLS and CDR2 YYNGEE. V was clipped by 3 bases and J by 7 bases, with 8 bases between them. The complete variable domain, with remaining parts taken from reference TRBV9 and TRBJ1-5, reads DSGVTQTPKHLITATGQRVTLRCSPRSGDLSVYWYQQSLDQGLQFLIQYYNGEERAKGNILERFSAQQFPDLHSELNLSSLELGDSALYFCASSEGGQPQHFGDGTRLSIL.

This clonotype has just a few counts. The CDR3 DNA reads TGTGCCAGCAGCTTAACACTGGCCAGAGGGACTGAAGCTTTCTTT. This translates into CASSLTLARGTEAFF. The chain carries TRBV7-3 and TRBJ1-1; no definite D call. Germline lookup yields CDR1 SGHTA and CDR2 FQGTGA. The CDR3 length is 15 residues. Deletions cut 0 bases from V and 5 bases from J, with 13 bases between.

The chain joins TRBV9 to TRBJ2-6; 14 nucleotides agree with TRBD2. Unmatched junction bases numbered 1, after V lost 3 bases and J lost 2 bases. CDR1 and CDR2 from the germline V gene are SGDLS and YYNGEE. The CDR3 length is 17 residues. The CDR3 protein is CASSETSGRAGANVLTF. For the CDR3, the DNA is TGTGCCAGCAGCGAGACTAGCGGGAGGGCTGGGGCCAACGTCCTGACTTTC.

The rearrangement uses TRBV7-2 and TRBJ2-7; D gene uncertain. Deletions cut 7 bases from V and 2 bases from J, with 18 bases between. Germline CDR1 is SGHTA and CDR2 is FQGNSA. The CDR3 loop spans 15 amino acids. CDR3 region: CASISQFSIPYEQYF. CDR3 DNA: TGTGCCAGCATTTCACAGTTTTCTATTCCCTACGAGCAGTACTTC. The variable domain in full, completed from reference TRBV7-2 and TRBJ2-7, reads GAGVSQSPSNKVTEKGKDVELRCDPISGHTALYWYRQSLGQGLEFLIYFQGNSAPDKSGLPSDRFSAERTGGSVSTLTIQRTQQEDSAVYLCASISQFSIPYEQYFGPGTRLTVT.

The chain recombines TRBV10-3 with TRBJ2-1, with D tentatively TRBD2 (6 bases). The CDR3 sequence is 16 residues long. Looked up from germline, CDR1 is ENHRY and CDR2 is SYGVKD. The V and J ends lost 6 bases and 0 bases respectively, with 15 bases between them. The DNA of the CDR3 is TGTGCCATCAGATCCATAGCGGAAAGCTCCTACAATGAGCAGTTCTTC. Amino acid sequence: CAIRSIAESSYNEQFF.

The chain couples TRBV9 to TRBJ1-1; D call uncertain. V was shortened by 2 bases and J by 6 bases, with 11 bases between the two germline ends. The CDR3 loop spans 13 amino acids. Germline assignment: CDR1 SGDLS and CDR2 YYNGEE. CDR3 sequence reads: CASSVLQGSEAFF. Written as DNA, the CDR3 is TGTGCCAGCAGCGTCTTACAAGGGTCTGAAGCTTTCTTT.

V usage is TRBV5-1 and J usage is TRBJ2-7; 8 bases map to TRBD1. CDR3 length: 17 residues. V lost 0 bases to trimming and J lost 3 bases; unmatched junction nucleotides: 11. Germline-derived CDR1 and CDR2 are SGHRS and YFSETQ. The CDR3, as DNA: TGCGCCAGCAGCTTGGTCAGGGGGCAATCTAAAATCTACGAGCAGTACTTC. This gives the protein CASSLVRGQSKIYEQYF.

In this sample, this clonotype turned up a few times. V is TRBV5-4 and J is TRBJ2-7, with D perhaps being TRBD1 or TRBD2 (6 bases each). The ends were cut back, 4 bases at V and 5 bases at J, with 19 bases in the middle. The CDR3 extends over 15 amino acids. Germline-derived CDR1 and CDR2 are SGHNT and YYREEE (reference sequence). For the CDR3, the DNA is TGTGCCAGCAGCCCTGGGGGGCAGACCCCCCACGAGCAGTACTTC. It yields the protein CASSPGGQTPHEQYF.

This clonotype was observed a few times. This chain joins TRBV5-1 and TRBJ2-7; no reliable D call. The V gene lost 2 bases and the J gene lost 6 bases, with 12 bases spanning the gap. CDR3 length equals 13 residues. Germline CDR1 and CDR2: SGHRS and YFSETQ. The CDR3 is CASSFTVGGEQYF. CDR3 nucleotide sequence: TGCGCCAGCAGCTTTACGGTGGGCGGCGAGCAGTACTTC. Combining the CDR3 with reference TRBV5-1 and TRBJ2-7 gives the whole variable domain KAGVTQTPRYLIKTRGQQVTLSCSPISGHRSVSWYQQTPGQGLQFLFEYFSETQRNKGNFPGRFSGRQFSNSRSEMNVSTLELGDSALYLCASSFTVGGEQYFGPGTRLTVT.

This clonotype has more than one count but fewer than ten. The chain recombines TRBV9 with TRBJ2-4; D may be TRBD2 (5 bases). This CDR3 has 15 residues. V lost 3 bases and J 0 bases, leaving 10 bases between the germline ends. CDR1 SGDLS and CDR2 YYNGEE come from the germline V gene. The chain's CDR3 is CASSAAAVAKNIQYF. The CDR3 coding sequence is TGTGCCAGCAGCGCAGCGGCAGTAGCCAAAAACATTCAGTACTTC.

This chain uses TRBV27 with TRBJ2-7; D unresolved. From germline, CDR1 is MNHEY and CDR2 SMNVEV (reference sequence). This CDR3 has 13 amino acids. Trimming pared 8 bases from V and 2 bases from J, leaving 13 bases between. The CDR3 nucleotides are TGTGCCAGCGCCCACGGACGGACCTACGAGCAGTACTTC. Encoded protein: CASAHGRTYEQYF.

This clonotype has a handful of counts. CDR3 amino acids: CASSARAENTEAFF. The CDR3 nucleotides are TGCGCCAGCAGCGCCAGGGCTGAGAACACTGAAGCTTTCTTT. J is TRBJ1-1 and V is TRBV5-1; tentatively, D is TRBD1 (5 bases). This CDR3 is built from 14 residues. V was trimmed by 4 bases and J by 1 base, leaving 11 bases between them. The germline gives CDR1 SGHRS, CDR2 YFSETQ.

The chain couples TRBV12-3 or TRBV12-4 to TRBJ1-2; D ambiguous. This CDR3 is 13 amino acids long. V dropped 2 bases and J dropped 1 base, with 5 bases sitting between them. CDR3 sequence (DNA): TGTGCCAGCAGTTTACCAAATAACTATGGCTACACCTTC. Translated: CASSLPNNYGYTF.